This is a list of T cell receptor beta chains from one sample in a study of blood T cell repertoires in COVID-19. Sequenced by immunoSEQ multiplex PCR; TCRdb stores in-frame clones only, minus some. The sample contains 250,000 or so clones, around nine tenths of which appear only once. The sequenced sample consisted of peripheral blood. Receptors originate from a man aged 35 to 55 with active or convalescent COVID-19. Each CDR3 is given with its conserved first and last residue. The D gene is left open where the match is weak. Only some rows state a clone size, as once, few, many or a class for expanded clones.

D gene,V gene,clone size,J gene,CDR3 DNA,CDR3 protein
TRBD2,TRBV9,once,TRBJ2-3,TGTGCCAGCAGCCCAAAGGACATGGGGGGGGCAGATACGCAGTATTTT,CASSPKDMGGADTQYF
TRBD1,TRBV3-1/TRBV3-2,once,TRBJ1-2,TGTGCCAGCAGCTCCTTCCTCGGGACAGATAGTGGCTACACCTTC,CASSSFLGTDSGYTF
TRBD1,TRBV7-9,.,TRBJ2-5,TGTGCCAGCAGCTTAGGATCGGGACAGCAAAAGACCCAGTACTTC,CASSLGSGQQKTQYF
TRBD2,TRBV9,once,TRBJ2-2,TGTGCCAGCAGCGTAAGCGGGGCGGGAGGGCCGAACACCGGGGAGCTGTTTTTT,CASSVSGAGGPNTGELFF
TRBD1,TRBV6-5,.,TRBJ1-5,TGTGCCAGCGATGCACAGACAGGGAGCAATCAGCCCCAGCATTTT,CASDAQTGSNQPQHF
TRBD1,TRBV9,.,TRBJ1-5,TGTGCCAGCAGCCCGGGACAGGGGAGGGGGAATCAGCCCCAGCATTTT,CASSPGQGRGNQPQHF
TRBD1,TRBV19,once,TRBJ1-1,TGTGCCTCACTACCGACAGGGGGCGTCACTGAAGCTTTCTTT,CASLPTGGVTEAFF
TRBD2,TRBV11-2,once,TRBJ2-7,TGTGCCAGCAGCCCTGGACTAGGATCCTACGAGCAGTACTTC,CASSPGLGSYEQYF
.,TRBV27,.,TRBJ2-1,TGTGCCAGCAGTTTGGGACTCCGAACGGGGGAGCAGTTCTTC,CASSLGLRTGEQFF
TRBD1,TRBV2,.,TRBJ2-4,TGTGCCAGCAAGGACAGGGGGGGGTACATTCAGTACTTC,CASKDRGGYIQYF
.,TRBV5-6,.,TRBJ2-5,TGTGCCAGCAGCTGGGCGGGGCGCGAGACCCAGTACTTC,CASSWAGRETQYF
.,TRBV28,.,TRBJ2-7,TGTGCCAGCAGTTTATCTGACCGGGGGGAGCAGTACTTC,CASSLSDRGEQYF
.,TRBV2,.,TRBJ1-5,TGTGCCAGCAGGGAGGGTAGCGGCGGGCAGCCCCAGCATTTT,CASREGSGGQPQHF
.,TRBV6-1,once,TRBJ2-1,TGTGCCAGCAGTGAATATGTGGGGGGGCGAAGCGAGCAGTTCTTC,CASSEYVGGRSEQFF
.,TRBV18,.,TRBJ1-1,TGTGCCAGCTCACCCCAAGGAGGGGTCACTGAAGCTTTCTTT,CASSPQGGVTEAFF
TRBD1,TRBV19,.,TRBJ2-3,TGTGCCAGTACCCCGGACAGGGGGACAGATACGCAGTATTTT,CASTPDRGTDTQYF
TRBD2,TRBV3-1/TRBV3-2,.,TRBJ2-7,TGTGCCAGCAGCCAAGATTTTAGCGGGATCTACGAGCAGTACTTC,CASSQDFSGIYEQYF
.,TRBV6-2/TRBV6-3,once,TRBJ2-6,TGTGCCAGCAGTTACCGCGGGTCCTCTGGGGCCAACGTCCTGACTTTC,CASSYRGSSGANVLTF
TRBD1,TRBV6-4,.,TRBJ2-3,TGTGCCAGCAGTGACTCGAGTCAGGGGGCGGGAGATACGCAGTATTTT,CASSDSSQGAGDTQYF
TRBD2,TRBV4-1,once,TRBJ2-7,TGCGCCAGCAGCCCCCCGCTCGGACTAGCGGGGGGGCGGTCCTACGAGCAGTACTTC,CASSPPLGLAGGRSYEQYF